One T cell receptor beta chain is described in this entry. Profiled with immunoSEQ multiplex PCR; TCRdb holds only in-frame clones, not every one. The sample lists approximately 60,000 clones; 90% were seen once. This specimen comes from a study of control samples from healthy donors and cancer patients. Germline V gives CDR1 SGHTA, CDR2 FQGNSA. V was clipped by 6 bases and J by 4 bases; unmatched bases: 9. This CDR3 spans 16 amino acids. This sequence originates from a woman aged 45 to 65 with colorectal cancer. The chain links TRBV7-2 to TRBJ2-2; 9 bases are a match to TRBD1. Sequenced input: PBMCs. The CDR3 here is CASRPGTGRSTGELFF. DNA for the CDR3: TGTGCCAGCAGACCCGGGACAGGGAGAAGCACCGGGGAGCTGTTTTTT.